One and the same sample provided the 21 T cell receptor beta chains below, sequenced in a study of blood T cells in healthy people across ages (dated by TCRdb to the mid-2010s). The library was produced with 5' RACE. TCRdb shows the sequencer as Illumina HiSeq 2500. The second PCR ran for about 6 to 12 cycles and used a J-beta primer mix along with a sample-barcoded 5' primer. The public reads were reprocessed in TCRdb via fastp at Q25 and MiXCR, keeping in-frame beta chains. One record per CDR3 amino acid sequence lists the most common genes and DNA. Here the sample has 600,000 to 800,000 distinct CDR3 sequences; around 50% occur a single time. The ten largest clones take up about 13% of the sample. Sequencing was done on a sample of blood. The source is a woman aged 80 or older in good health.

The CDR3 DNA reads as TGTGCCAGCGTGGGGGCCAGACCTCGGGACACTGAAGCTTTCTTT. Its protein is CASVGARPRDTEAFF. The V and J genes are TRBV2 and TRBJ1-1; D perhaps matches TRBD1 (6 bases). V was clipped by 8 bases and J by 3 bases, with 19 bases between them. The CDR3 loop spans 15 amino acids. Germline V gene lookup returns CDR1 SNHLY and CDR2 FYNNEI.

The chain recombines TRBV2 with TRBJ1-1, with D possibly being TRBD1 (5 bases). This CDR3 contains 13 residues. The V gene lost 3 bases and the J gene lost 4 bases, with 9 bases spanning the gap. Looked up from germline, CDR1 is SNHLY and CDR2 is FYNNEI. CDR3 sequence: CASSEFGGTEAFF. In nucleotides, the CDR3 is TGTGCCAGCAGTGAGTTCGGGGGCACTGAAGCTTTCTTT.

The rearrangement links TRBV11-2 to TRBJ2-5, with D possibly matching TRBD2 (7 bases). The better agreement between TRBJ2-7 and the DNA end casts doubt on the J call. Germline assignment: CDR1 SGHAT and CDR2 FQNNGV. CDR3 length: 16 residues. The CDR3 DNA reads TGTGCCAGCAGATTCCATGAGGGGGGGCCGCCCTACGAGCAGTACTTC. It yields the protein CASRFHEGGPPYEQYF.

The chain links TRBV2 to TRBJ1-3; D is perhaps TRBD1 (6 bases). This CDR3 has 19 amino acids. V was shortened by 2 bases and J by 5 bases, with 25 bases between the two germline ends. Germline CDR1 and CDR2: SNHLY and FYNNEI. DNA of the CDR3: TGTGCCAGCAGTGAATCCATACCACAGGGATGGAGTAGGCGAAACACCATATATTTT. Translating it yields CASSESIPQGWSRRNTIYF.

This clonotype was seen a few times. J is TRBJ1-1 and V is TRBV6-5, with a tentative D call TRBD1 (6 bases). Germline CDR1 MNHEY, CDR2 SVGAGI. The CDR3 length is 13 residues. Trimming shortened V by 6 bases and J by 1 base, and 9 bases separated the two germline ends. The CDR3 region has the DNA TGTGCCAGCAGACGGACAGCGAACACTGAAGCTTTCTTT. This gives the protein CASRRTANTEAFF.

Only a few counts were recorded for this clonotype. The chain recombines TRBV7-8 with TRBJ2-5, with 9 bases identical to TRBD1. This CDR3 contains 16 residues. The germline CDR1 and CDR2 sequences are SGHVS and FQNEAQ. V gave up 3 bases and J gave up 11 bases; unmatched junction bases: 16. The CDR3 protein is CASSFSGTGILVEQYF. The DNA for the CDR3 is TGTGCCAGCAGCTTCAGCGGGACAGGGATTCTAGTTGAGCAGTACTTC.

This clonotype was seen more than once but under ten times. The rearrangement links TRBV6-1 to TRBJ2-2, with D possibly being TRBD2 (6 bases). The CDR3 has 18 amino acids. Trimming removed 5 bases at V and 4 bases at J, with 23 bases between. Germline assignment: CDR1 MNHNS and CDR2 SASEGT. The CDR3 loop reads CASSPLRGGRSSTGELFF. In DNA, the CDR3 is TGTGCCAGCAGTCCCCTCCGTGGAGGGCGCTCATCCACCGGGGAGCTGTTTTTT.

This clonotype came up a few times. The chain recombines TRBV7-2 with TRBJ2-1, with TRBD2 as a possible D gene (6 bases). The length of the CDR3 is 13 residues. Looked up from germline, CDR1 is SGHTA and CDR2 is FQGNSA. V lost 5 bases and J lost 15, with 20 bases in between. CDR3: CASSPWGLNDPFF. The CDR3 DNA follows: TGTGCCAGCAGCCCCTGGGGACTCAATGATCCGTTCTTC.

The chain uses TRBV28 and TRBJ2-4; no clear D gene. Germline CDR1 MDHEN, CDR2 SYDVKM. The CDR3 spans 17 residues. The V and J ends lost 6 bases and 0 bases respectively, with 18 bases between them. CDR3 sequence reads: CASSSPTPPLAKNIQYF. The CDR3 DNA follows: TGTGCCAGCAGCTCCCCGACTCCCCCTTTAGCCAAAAACATTCAGTACTTC. Variable domain in full (rest from reference TRBV28 and TRBJ2-4): DVKVTQSSRYLVKRTGEKVFLECVQDMDHENMFWYRQDPGLGLRLIYFSYDVKMKEKGDIPEGYSVSREKKERFSLILESASTNQTSMYLCASSSPTPPLAKNIQYFGAGTRLSVL.

With regard to this clonotype: With a much larger clone just one base away, this may be a read error. The V call is TRBV5-1, the J call TRBJ2-3; 10 bases fit TRBD2. This CDR3 spans 16 amino acids. Germline CDR1 is SGHRS and CDR2 is YFSETQ. For the CDR3, the DNA is TGCGTCAGCAGCTTGGACGCTAGCGGGGGAGGGGATACGCAGTATTTT. Protein: CVSSLDASGGGDTQYF.

In this sample, this clonotype turned up a few times. This sequence joins TRBV12-3 or TRBV12-4 and TRBJ2-1; D unresolved. This CDR3 comprises 15 residues. V gave up 3 bases and J gave up 1 base, with 10 bases separating them. CDR3 coding DNA: TGTGCCAGCAGTTTTTTCGCTGGGTCCTACAATGAGCAGTTCTTC. Translation: CASSFFAGSYNEQFF.

This clonotype has just one count. Since a much larger clone is just one base distant, this may be a read error. J is TRBJ2-3 and V is TRBV29-1, with a tentative D call TRBD2 (5 bases). Trimming took 4 bases from V and 0 from J, leaving 14 bases between them. From germline, CDR1 is SQVTM and CDR2 ANQGSEA. CDR3 size: 15 residues. DNA for the CDR3: TGCAGCGTTGGAGGTCTCGGGGTTAGCACAGATACGCAGTATTTT. Encoded protein: CSVGGLGVSTDTQYF.

V is TRBV10-3 and J is TRBJ1-2; tentatively, D is TRBD1 (6 bases). V dropped 2 bases and J dropped 8 bases, with 12 bases sitting between them. Germline CDR1 is ENHRY and CDR2 is SYGVKD. This CDR3 has 13 residues. CDR3 in amino acids: CAISETGREGYTF. The CDR3, as DNA: TGTGCCATCAGTGAGACAGGGAGAGAAGGCTACACCTTC.

The rearrangement links TRBV11-2 to TRBJ2-1; TRBD2 matches 13 bases. CDR3 size: 22 residues. The V gene end was trimmed by 4 bases and the J gene end by 4 bases; junction bases not matched to a gene: 22. The V gene's germline CDR1 is SGHAT and CDR2 FQNNGV. In nucleotides, the CDR3 is TGTGCCAGCAGCTCATCCCCCGGAGGACTAGCGGGAGCCCAGCTTAGATACAATGAGCAGTTCTTC. Protein product: CASSSSPGGLAGAQLRYNEQFF.

The chain combines TRBV4-3 with TRBJ2-6; D not resolved. V was cut by 1 base and J by 0 bases, with 7 bases left in between. Looked up from germline, CDR1 is LGHNA and CDR2 is YSLEER. The CDR3 contains 16 residues. In DNA form, the CDR3 reads TGCGCCAGCAGCCAAGTTTCAGGCTCTGGGGCCAACGTCCTGACTTTC. It specifies CASSQVSGSGANVLTF.

This clonotype was seen at least ten times. The CDR3 DNA sequence: TGCAGCGTTGAAGACCGCGGGGTTGTCACCCAGTACTTC. Translation gives CSVEDRGVVTQYF. This chain links TRBV29-1 with TRBJ2-5; D might be TRBD2 (6 bases). Germline CDR1 and CDR2: SQVTM and ANQGSEA. V was clipped by 0 bases and J by 8 bases, with 13 bases between them. The CDR3 loop spans 13 amino acids.

This clonotype occurred a few times. The chain combines TRBV7-9 with TRBJ2-7; 9 nucleotides agree with TRBD1. The CDR3 covers 14 residues. V lost 11 bases to trimming and J lost 5 bases; unmatched junction nucleotides: 13. Germline V CDR1 and CDR2: SEHNR, FQNEAQ (reference sequence). The CDR3 DNA reads TGTGCCTCTCGAGAGACAGGGGGGAGGAACGAGCAGTACTTC. Translating it yields CASRETGGRNEQYF.

V is TRBV5-5 and J is TRBJ2-5; D is possibly TRBD1 (6 bases). Trimming shortened V by 1 base and J by 2 bases, and 9 bases separated the two germline ends. The CDR3 has 14 residues. Per germline, CDR1 SGHKS and CDR2 YYEKEE (reference sequence). As DNA, the CDR3 is TGTGCCAGCAGCTTGTGGACAGCGCAAGAGACCCAGTACTTC. Translation gives CASSLWTAQETQYF. Variable domain in full (rest from reference TRBV5-5 and TRBJ2-5): DAGVTQSPTHLIKTRGQQVTLRCSPISGHKSVSWYQQVLGQGPQFIFQYYEKEERGRGNFPDRFSARQFPNYSSELNVNALLLGDSALYLCASSLWTAQETQYFGPGTRLLVL.

The chain uses TRBV12-3 or TRBV12-4 and TRBJ1-2; the D is unclear. The ends were cut back, 5 bases at V and 8 bases at J, with 9 bases in the middle. This CDR3 is 11 amino acids long. CDR3 amino acids: CASSHALGYTF. For the CDR3, the DNA is TGTGCCAGCAGTCACGCCTTAGGCTACACCTTC.

The chain has TRBV5-1 and TRBJ2-1; TRBD2 matches 11 bases. Trimming at V came to 2 bases and at J to 10 bases, leaving 14 bases not matched to a gene. The CDR3 extends over 17 amino acids. The germline CDR1 and CDR2 sequences are SGHRS and YFSETQ. CDR3 region: CASSLGGTSGGRGEQFF. CDR3 nucleotide sequence: TGCGCCAGCAGCTTAGGGGGAACTAGCGGGGGACGAGGCGAGCAGTTCTTC.

This clonotype was detected many times. This chain's CDR3 is CSAHRLAHETQYF. The DNA of the CDR3 is TGCAGTGCCCACAGACTAGCCCACGAGACCCAGTACTTC. The chain combines TRBV20-1 with TRBJ2-5; 7 nucleotides line up with TRBD2. There are 13 residues in the CDR3. V lost 6 bases to trimming and J lost 5 bases; unmatched junction nucleotides: 9. Per germline, CDR1 DFQATT and CDR2 SNEGSKA (reference sequence).